What follows are 28 T cell receptor beta chains derived from one specimen sequenced in a study of T cells in Graves' hyperthyroidism and ophthalmopathy. Regions amplified from RNA transcripts were the TCR beta CDR3 regions. An initial round of RT-PCR targeting the TCR CDR3 relied on the HTBI primer set. From the multiplex PCR reads, TCRdb called clonotypes with MiXCR, one entry per CDR3 protein. Among about 560,000 distinct CDR3 sequences listed, approximately 16% were seen once. Material for sequencing was blood. The receptors come from a woman younger than 35 with Graves' hyperthyroidism.

This clonotype came up a few times. V usage is TRBV6-1 and J usage is TRBJ2-4; D is possibly TRBD1 (7 bases). The CDR3 extends over 16 amino acids. Germline-derived CDR1 and CDR2 are MNHNS and SASEGT. Trimming shortened V by 6 bases and J by 1 base, and 16 bases separated the two germline ends. The CDR3 DNA reads as TGTGCCAGCAGAGACAGGGCCAGCGGGGCCAAAAACATTCAGTACTTC. It is translated as CASRDRASGAKNIQYF.

This clonotype was observed a few times. The chain has TRBV7-9 and TRBJ2-7, with D possibly being TRBD2 (6 bases). V was trimmed by 6 bases and J by 2 bases, leaving 17 bases between them. This CDR3 region has 15 residues. Germline V gives CDR1 SEHNR, CDR2 FQNEAQ (reference sequence). The CDR3 bases are TGTGCCAGCAGGGTCGATCATGGGGGGACCTACGAGCAGTACTTC. This translates into CASRVDHGGTYEQYF.

This clonotype was picked up a small number of times. The chain couples TRBV12-3 or TRBV12-4 to TRBJ1-1; perhaps TRBD1 as D (5 bases). The CDR3 consists of 16 residues. The V end was cut by 6 bases, the J end by 0 bases, with 17 bases between. The CDR3 DNA reads as TGTGCCAGCAGCACTACGCAGGGCGTGGTGAACACTGAAGCTTTCTTT. Protein sequence: CASSTTQGVVNTEAFF.

This sequence joins TRBV4-1 and TRBJ2-2; D might be TRBD1 (5 bases). This CDR3 has 15 amino acids. Germline V gene sequence: CDR1 MGHRA, CDR2 YSYEKL. The V end was cut by 1 base, the J end by 4 bases, with 10 bases between. This CDR3 is CASSQGRTSTGELFF. CDR3 bases: TGCGCCAGCAGCCAAGGCAGGACATCCACCGGGGAGCTGTTTTTT.

This clonotype was counted only a few times. The V gene is TRBV7-9, the J gene TRBJ2-7, with 8 bases matching TRBD1. Germline V gene data show CDR1 as SEHNR and CDR2 as FQNEAQ (reference sequence). Trimming cost V 3 bases and J 0 bases; bases outside gene matches: 4. The CDR3 is made up of 15 amino acids. This CDR3 is CASSLIRGPSYEQYF. In DNA, the CDR3 is TGTGCCAGCAGCTTGATCAGGGGGCCCTCCTACGAGCAGTACTTC.

Here the CDR3 DNA reads TGTGCCAGCAGTACCGGACCTAGGGGCATTCAGTACTTC. Amino acids: CASSTGPRGIQYF. This rearrangement joins TRBV6-2 or TRBV6-3 to TRBJ2-4, with TRBD1 as a possible D gene (5 bases). The CDR3 is 13 residues long. Germline CDR1 MNHEY, CDR2 SVGEGT. Trimming left V 5 bases short and J 9 bases short, with 14 bases between.

This clonotype has just a few counts. The chain combines TRBV27 with TRBJ2-7, with 7 nucleotides matching TRBD2. Germline V CDR1 and CDR2: MNHEY, SMNVEV (reference sequence). V trimming: 5 bases; J trimming: 0 bases; junction bases outside the gene matches: 13. The CDR3 is 17 amino acids. The CDR3 sequence: CASSTPQTSLSSYEQYF. CDR3 in DNA: TGTGCCAGCAGTACCCCTCAGACTAGCTTGAGCTCCTACGAGCAGTACTTC.

There are a few counts of this clonotype. The CDR3 sequence: CASSFLSRGGYGYTF. DNA for the CDR3: TGTGCCAGCAGTTTCCTCTCCAGGGGTGGCTATGGCTACACCTTC. The chain joins TRBV28 to TRBJ1-2; D perhaps matches TRBD1 (6 bases). The CDR3 spans 15 residues. V was shortened by 3 bases and J by 4 bases, with 15 bases between the two germline ends. CDR1 is MDHEN and CDR2 is SYDVKM in the germline V gene.

This clonotype was observed many times. The chain combines TRBV2 with TRBJ1-2; 7 bases are a match to TRBD1. There are 15 residues in the CDR3. The germline V gene has CDR1 SNHLY and CDR2 FYNNEI. Trimming took 1 base from V and 6 from J; bases not matched to a gene: 8. CDR3 loop: CASSEGIGGLDGYTF. The CDR3 region has the DNA TGTGCCAGCAGTGAAGGGATAGGGGGCTTGGATGGCTACACCTTC. The full variable domain, completed using reference TRBV2 and TRBJ1-2, is EPEVTQTPSHQVTQMGQEVILRCVPISNHLYFYWYRQILGQKVEFLVSFYNNEISEKSEIFDDQFSVERPDGSNFTLKIRSTKLEDSAMYFCASSEGIGGLDGYTFGSGTRLTVV.

This clonotype was observed a handful of times. J is TRBJ2-5 and V is TRBV19; D remains ambiguous. Trimming pared 4 bases from V and 7 bases from J, leaving 10 bases between. CDR3 length: 12 amino acids. Germline CDR1 is LNHDA and CDR2 is SQIVND (reference sequence). For the CDR3, the DNA is TGTGCCAGTAGTAAGGTAGCTGGGACCCAGTACTTC. Translating it yields CASSKVAGTQYF.

This clonotype was observed at least ten times. This chain joins TRBV20-1 and TRBJ1-1, with TRBD1 matching 10 bases. The germline V gene has CDR1 DFQATT and CDR2 SNEGSKA (reference sequence). J lost 5 bases, V lost 4 bases, and 7 bases had no gene match. The CDR3 has 14 residues. CDR3 amino acids: CSAKPGQGRTEAFF. In DNA form, the CDR3 reads TGCAGTGCTAAACCGGGACAGGGGCGAACTGAAGCTTTCTTT.

This clonotype was counted at least ten times. The chain carries TRBV12-3 or TRBV12-4 and TRBJ2-3; 9 bases fit TRBD1. The CDR3 is 13 amino acids. Trimming removed 5 bases from V and 9 bases from J; junction bases left unmatched: 6. The CDR3 DNA sequence: TGTGCCAGCAGTCCAACAGGGGGCGCAACGCAGTATTTT. This codes for CASSPTGGATQYF.

This clonotype was detected many times. The chain is built from TRBV20-1 and TRBJ2-1, with TRBD2 matching over 9 bases. The CDR3 length is 16 residues. Germline V gene sequence: CDR1 DFQATT, CDR2 SNEGSKA (reference sequence). V shed 3 bases and J 2 bases; nucleotides not matched to a gene: 8. The CDR3 spells CSARPLGLAPYNEQFF. The CDR3 DNA is TGCAGTGCTAGGCCCCTGGGACTAGCCCCCTACAATGAGCAGTTCTTC.

This clonotype has at least ten counts. The chain uses TRBV18 and TRBJ2-7, with 7 positions matching TRBD1. The CDR3 spans 13 residues. In germline, CDR1 is KGHSH, CDR2 LQKENI. The V gene end was trimmed by 3 bases and the J gene end by 1 base; junction bases not matched to a gene: 0. Written as DNA, the CDR3 is TGTGCCAGCTCACCGGGACAGTCCTACGAGCAGTACTTC. Protein product: CASSPGQSYEQYF. The variable domain in full, with the rest retrieved from reference TRBV18 and TRBJ2-7, is NAGVMQNPRHLVRRRGQEARLRCSPMKGHSHVYWYRQLPEEGLKFMVYLQKENIIDESGMPKERFSAEFPKEGPSILRIQQVVRGDSAAYFCASSPGQSYEQYFGPGTRLTVT.

The J gene is TRBJ1-2, the V gene TRBV5-4, with 10 bases identical to TRBD1. The junction had 7 bases not matched to a gene; V was cut back by 5 bases and J by 3 bases. CDR1 and CDR2 (germline): SGHNT, YYREEE (reference sequence). The CDR3 extends over 15 amino acids. CDR3 bases: TGTGCCAGCAGTCAGCCCGGACAGGGGGACTATGGCTACACCTTC. Translated: CASSQPGQGDYGYTF.

This clonotype was counted between two and nine times. The chain has TRBV7-9 and TRBJ1-2; perhaps TRBD1 as D (5 bases). Germline V gene sequence: CDR1 SEHNR, CDR2 FQNEAQ (reference sequence). The CDR3 has 14 residues. Trimming stripped 7 bases from V and 4 bases from J, with 16 bases between. The CDR3 here is CASTPSETVYGYTF. CDR3 sequence (DNA): TGTGCCAGCACCCCTTCCGAGACAGTCTATGGCTACACCTTC. Together with reference TRBV7-9 and TRBJ1-2, the CDR3 gives the full variable domain: DTGVSQNPRHKITKRGQNVTFRCDPISEHNRLYWYRQTLGQGPEFLTYFQNEAQLEKSRLLSDRFSAERPKGSFSTLEIQRTEQGDSAMYLCASTPSETVYGYTFGSGTRLTVV.

The chain joins TRBV18 to TRBJ2-4; D call uncertain. Trimming took 3 bases from V and 0 from J, leaving 12 bases between them. The germline CDR1 and CDR2 sequences are KGHSH and LQKENI. The CDR3 has 16 residues. CDR3 DNA: TGTGCCAGCTCACCCGTACCGGTTACAGCCAAAAACATTCAGTACTTC. Encoded protein: CASSPVPVTAKNIQYF. Full variable domain (rest looked up from reference TRBV18 and TRBJ2-4): NAGVMQNPRHLVRRRGQEARLRCSPMKGHSHVYWYRQLPEEGLKFMVYLQKENIIDESGMPKERFSAEFPKEGPSILRIQQVVRGDSAAYFCASSPVPVTAKNIQYFGAGTRLSVL.

As for this clonotype: This sequence may be a read error, since a much larger clone differs from it by one base. This chain connects TRBV28 to TRBJ2-7; D is undetermined. V lost 4 bases and J 0 bases, leaving 16 bases between the germline ends. This CDR3 is built from 16 residues. The germline CDR1 and CDR2 sequences are MDHEN and SYDVKM. CDR3 region: CASSSRTPTISYEQYF. DNA of the CDR3: TGTGCCAGCAGTTCCCGAACACCCACTATCTCCTACGAGCAGTACTTC. Based on the CDR3 plus reference TRBV28 and TRBJ2-7, the full variable domain is DVKVTQSSRYLVKRTGEKVFLECVQDMDHENMFWYRQDPGLGLRLIYFSYDVKMKEKGDIPEGYSVSREKKERFSLILESASTNQTSMYLCASSSRTPTISYEQYFGPGTRLTVT.

DNA for the CDR3: TGCGCCAGCAGCCCCGGGACAAGGAATGAAAAACTGTTTTTT. Amino acid sequence: CASSPGTRNEKLFF. The gene calls are TRBV4-3 and TRBJ1-4, with D possibly matching TRBD1 (6 bases). This CDR3 spans 14 amino acids. V was pared by 4 bases and J by 5 bases, with 11 bases between. Germline loops: CDR1 LGHNA, CDR2 YSLEER.

This clonotype was counted many times. The chain links TRBV7-2 to TRBJ1-6; D possibly corresponds to TRBD1 (5 bases). Per germline, CDR1 SGHTA and CDR2 FQGNSA. This CDR3 region has 15 residues. The V gene lost 4 bases and the J gene lost 4 bases, with 11 bases spanning the gap. The CDR3, as DNA: TGTGCCAGCAGCTCTCCCAGACAGTATAATTCACCCCTCCACTTT. Its translation is CASSSPRQYNSPLHF.

This sequence joins TRBV7-9 and TRBJ1-2; a possible D gene is TRBD1 (5 bases). The V end lost 7 bases, the J end lost 8 bases, and 14 bases lay between the germline ends. The germline CDR1 and CDR2 sequences are SEHNR and FQNEAQ (reference sequence). The CDR3 sequence is 12 residues long. The CDR3 loop reads CASNPGGYGYTF. The CDR3 DNA follows: TGTGCCAGCAACCCCGGGGGGTACGGCTACACCTTC.

V and J are TRBV7-7 and TRBJ1-1; D gene ambiguous. The germline V gene has CDR1 SSHAT and CDR2 FNYEAQ (reference sequence). The CDR3 length is 14 residues. Trimming shortened V by 3 bases and J by 0 bases, and 8 bases separated the two germline ends. CDR3 in DNA: TGTGCCAGCAGCTTTCAACGGTTGAACACTGAAGCTTTCTTT. Its translation: CASSFQRLNTEAFF.

This clonotype was recorded at least ten times. A junction end diverges from the germline sequence, so it may reflect a read error. CDR3 loop: CASSLGGGHQPQHF. The DNA for the CDR3 is TGTGCCAGTAGTTTAGGTGGCGGGCATCAGCCCCAGCATTTT. This rearrangement joins TRBV12-3 or TRBV12-4 to TRBJ1-5; no firm D call. The CDR3 is 14 residues long.

This clonotype was seen more than once but under ten times. The chain employs TRBV6-1 and TRBJ1-2; a weak D match, TRBD1 (5 bases). The CDR3 covers 14 residues. V gave up 8 bases and J gave up 0 bases, with 13 bases separating them. CDR1 is MNHNS, CDR2 SASEGT, per germline. The CDR3 nucleotides read TGTGCCAGCCGGTTGACAGCAGCTAACTATGGCTACACCTTC. This codes for CASRLTAANYGYTF.

The chain employs TRBV24-1 and TRBJ1-1; the D is unclear. This CDR3 comprises 12 residues. CDR1 is KGHDR, CDR2 SFDVKD, per germline. Deletions cut 6 bases from V and 5 bases from J, with 9 bases between. Here the CDR3 DNA reads TGTGCCACCAGTAGGTTTATTACTGAAGCTTTCTTT. Its protein product is CATSRFITEAFF.

This clonotype was found many times. This chain connects TRBV6-1 to TRBJ2-1, with D perhaps matching TRBD2 (5 bases). Trimming pared 6 bases from V and 5 bases from J, leaving 20 bases between. The CDR3 runs 16 residues. Germline assignment: CDR1 MNHNS and CDR2 SASEGT. The CDR3 loop reads CASRFKDSPTNNEQFF. DNA for the CDR3: TGTGCCAGCAGGTTCAAGGACTCACCTACCAACAATGAGCAGTTCTTC.

In the case of this clonotype: This may be a read error, as it is one base from a much larger clone. The chain carries TRBV20-1 and TRBJ1-2; D not certain. From germline, CDR1 is DFQATT and CDR2 SNEGSKA (reference sequence). There are 13 residues in the CDR3. This CDR3 reads CSAREGKNYGFTF. The CDR3 DNA sequence: TGCAGTGCTAGGGAGGGCAAGAACTATGGCTTCACCTTC.

This clonotype was seen repeatedly, ten times or more. This sequence joins TRBV2 and TRBJ2-3; 9 bases are shared with TRBD2. Germline lookup yields CDR1 SNHLY and CDR2 FYNNEI. The V segment lost 6 bases and the J segment 4 bases; nucleotides outside the gene matches: 2. The CDR3 is made up of 13 amino acids. CDR3 loop: CASRGTSPDTQYF. Written as DNA, the CDR3 is TGTGCCAGCAGGGGGACTAGCCCAGATACGCAGTATTTT.